This T cell receptor beta chain was profiled in a study of blood T cells in healthy people across ages. Primed by a sample-barcoded 5' primer and a J-beta primer mix, a second PCR proceeded for about 6 to 12 cycles. Each cDNA molecule, via a template-switch adaptor with 12 random nucleotides, was tagged. Each sample provided no less than 2.5 million CDR3-containing paired-end reads. MiXCR, run by TCRdb on the 5' RACE reads, gives a single entry per CDR3 protein. The sample has about 970,000 distinct CDR3 sequences, about 51% seen once. This clonotype was observed a handful of times. The antigen is unknown. V was pared by 7 bases and J by 5 bases, with 14 bases between. CDR1 SQVTM and CDR2 ANQGSEA come from the germline V gene. CDR3 size: 12 residues. The study's findings and limits: Per million T cells, TCR beta diversity dropped about linearly as age rose.

The total RNA that was extracted per sample amounted to at least 5.5 micrograms. The material sequenced was blood. V usage is TRBV29-1 and J usage is TRBJ2-5, with D perhaps assigned TRBD1 or TRBD2 (5 bases each). This sequence originates from a woman aged 60-75 years in good health. The CDR3 DNA reads as TGCAGCGCGGGGCGGGCAGGGGAGACCCAGTACTTC. This translates into CSAGRAGETQYF. The whole variable domain, filled in from reference TRBV29-1 and TRBJ2-5, reads SAVISQKPSRDICQRGTSLTIQCQVDSQVTMMFWYRQQPGQSLTLIATANQGSEATYESGFVIDKFPISRPNLTFSTLTVSNMSPEDSSIYLCSAGRAGETQYFGPGTRLLVL.